These T cell receptor beta chains were read from a single sample in a study of vaccination and CD4 T cells after COVID-19. These receptors lack a known antigen. MiXCR was run by TCRdb on the PCR reads, yielding one entry per CDR3 protein. Among more than 20,000 distinct CDR3 sequences listed, approximately 41% were seen once. Sequenced here: CD4+ T cells from blood, cultured in vitro, sampled about 7 months after SARS-CoV-2 vaccination. The source of these receptors is a human donor who had recovered from COVID-19. Both conserved end residues are part of each CDR3. A D gene is named only where the DNA matches it firmly. Size is stated for part of the rows, as once, few or many counts, or as a class when the clone is expanded.

j_gene: TRBJ1-4
d_gene: TRBD1
abundance: NA
v_gene: TRBV20-1
CDR3aa: CSAGEDRGRKLFF
CDR3nt: TGCAGTGCCGGGGAGGACAGGGGACGAAAACTGTTTTTT

j_gene: TRBJ2-5
d_gene: NA
abundance: NA
v_gene: TRBV5-6
CDR3aa: CASSLEVETQYF
CDR3nt: TGTGCCAGCAGCTTGGAGGTGGAGACCCAGTACTTC

j_gene: TRBJ2-6
d_gene: NA
abundance: NA
v_gene: TRBV28
CDR3aa: CASRPTGRANVLTF
CDR3nt: TGTGCCAGCAGGCCTACAGGAAGGGCCAACGTCCTGACTTTC

j_gene: TRBJ1-2
d_gene: NA
abundance: few
v_gene: TRBV7-2
CDR3aa: CASSPKVTSSNYGYTF
CDR3nt: TGTGCCAGCAGCCCTAAAGTAACCTCGTCTAACTATGGCTACACCTTC

j_gene: TRBJ2-1
d_gene: NA
abundance: NA
v_gene: TRBV10-3
CDR3aa: CAINSGGMRGEQFF
CDR3nt: TGTGCCATCAACAGCGGCGGGATGAGGGGTGAGCAGTTCTTC

j_gene: TRBJ1-6
d_gene: NA
abundance: NA
v_gene: TRBV20-1
CDR3aa: CSARDVGQGGSNSPLHF
CDR3nt: TGCAGTGCTAGAGATGTAGGGCAGGGCGGCTCCAATTCACCCCTCCACTTT

j_gene: TRBJ2-1
d_gene: TRBD2
abundance: NA
v_gene: TRBV28
CDR3aa: CASSSPRLSGRAHSSYNEQFF
CDR3nt: TGTGCCAGCAGTTCTCCCCGATTGAGCGGGAGGGCCCATAGCTCCTACAATGAGCAGTTCTTC

j_gene: TRBJ1-2
d_gene: NA
abundance: few
v_gene: TRBV28
CDR3aa: CASSFSSYGYTF
CDR3nt: TGTGCCAGCAGTTTTAGCTCCTATGGCTACACCTTC

j_gene: TRBJ1-1
d_gene: NA
abundance: NA
v_gene: TRBV7-9
CDR3aa: CASSAIRDGLKGKAFF
CDR3nt: TGTGCCAGCAGCGCGATAAGGGACGGCTTGAAGGGGAAAGCTTTCTTT

j_gene: TRBJ1-6
d_gene: NA
abundance: few
v_gene: TRBV6-4
CDR3aa: CASSASPDSPLHF
CDR3nt: TGTGCCAGCAGTGCCAGCCCAGATTCACCCCTCCACTTT

j_gene: TRBJ2-7
d_gene: NA
abundance: NA
v_gene: TRBV6-2/TRBV6-3
CDR3aa: CASSYSAGTKEQYF
CDR3nt: TGTGCCAGCAGTTACTCGGCAGGAACGAAGGAGCAGTACTTC

j_gene: TRBJ2-7
d_gene: TRBD1
abundance: NA
v_gene: TRBV28
CDR3aa: CASSYEGADRGYEQYF
CDR3nt: TGTGCCAGCAGTTACGAGGGGGCGGATAGGGGCTACGAGCAGTACTTC

j_gene: TRBJ1-2
d_gene: NA
abundance: few
v_gene: TRBV27
CDR3aa: CASSSLGQAYGYTF
CDR3nt: TGTGCCAGCAGTAGCCTCGGACAAGCCTATGGCTACACCTTC

j_gene: TRBJ2-1
d_gene: NA
abundance: NA
v_gene: TRBV20-1
CDR3aa: CSASQFRREYNEQFF
CDR3nt: TGCAGTGCTAGTCAATTTCGGCGGGAATACAATGAGCAGTTCTTC

j_gene: TRBJ2-3
d_gene: NA
abundance: once
v_gene: TRBV7-2
CDR3aa: CASSLVRRGPDTQYF
CDR3nt: TGTGCCAGCAGTCTGGTCCGGAGGGGCCCAGATACGCAGTATTTT

j_gene: TRBJ2-5
d_gene: NA
abundance: NA
v_gene: TRBV10-3
CDR3aa: CAISDGGEETQYF
CDR3nt: TGTGCCATCAGTGACGGGGGAGAAGAGACCCAGTACTTC

j_gene: TRBJ2-7
d_gene: NA
abundance: NA
v_gene: TRBV4-1
CDR3aa: CASSQVNMGWADEQYF
CDR3nt: TGCGCCAGCAGCCAAGTGAATATGGGGTGGGCGGACGAGCAGTACTTC

j_gene: TRBJ1-1
d_gene: NA
abundance: NA
v_gene: TRBV20-1
CDR3aa: CSARDPLGGGTEAFF
CDR3nt: TGCAGTGCTAGAGATCCGCTGGGGGGCGGCACTGAAGCTTTCTTT

j_gene: TRBJ2-5
d_gene: TRBD1
abundance: NA
v_gene: TRBV2
CDR3aa: CATRTGQGETQYF
CDR3nt: TGTGCCACCCGGACAGGGCAGGGTGAGACCCAGTACTTC

j_gene: TRBJ2-3
d_gene: TRBD2
abundance: NA
v_gene: TRBV20-1
CDR3aa: CSVLASGITDTQYF
CDR3nt: TGCAGTGTGCTCGCCAGCGGGATCACAGATACGCAGTATTTT

j_gene: TRBJ1-1
d_gene: NA
abundance: NA
v_gene: TRBV27
CDR3aa: CASSPGGWNTEAFF
CDR3nt: TGTGCCAGCAGTCCAGGAGGGTGGAACACTGAAGCTTTCTTT

j_gene: TRBJ2-3
d_gene: NA
abundance: few
v_gene: TRBV20-1
CDR3aa: CSARRPGSTDTQYF
CDR3nt: TGCAGTGCCAGACGACCGGGTAGCACAGATACGCAGTATTTT

j_gene: TRBJ1-1
d_gene: TRBD1
abundance: NA
v_gene: TRBV28
CDR3aa: CASRSSRTGVKFEAFF
CDR3nt: TGTGCCAGCAGATCATCGAGGACAGGGGTTAAGTTTGAAGCTTTCTTT

j_gene: TRBJ1-2
d_gene: NA
abundance: NA
v_gene: TRBV28
CDR3aa: CASSLNQEGYGYTF
CDR3nt: TGTGCCAGCAGTTTAAACCAGGAGGGCTATGGCTACACCTTC

j_gene: TRBJ2-1
d_gene: NA
abundance: NA
v_gene: TRBV10-3
CDR3aa: CAIRTLHGEQFF
CDR3nt: TGTGCCATCAGAACACTTCATGGTGAGCAGTTCTTC